This TCR beta chain was recovered during a study of blood T cell repertoires in COVID-19. Study-wide context: The United States, Italy and Spain provided the acute and convalescent COVID-19 samples. In each case, the material was cDNA or gDNA derived from T cells, B-cell-depleted T cells, or PBMCs.

Authors' analysis steps: For nucleated cells, counts were estimated from reference gene primer amplification. TCRdb's table, derived via immunoSEQ multiplex PCR, lists solely in-frame clones and lacks some. V and J calls and clone size are given by that table; D and trimming were obtained from the DNA. Among about 120,000 clones listed, about 78% were seen once. The CDR3 totals 16 residues. Germline values: CDR1 LNHDA, CDR2 SQIVND (reference sequence). The V gene lost 5 bases and the J gene lost 2 bases, with 16 bases spanning the gap. This receptor was taken from a man in his sixties or seventies with acute or convalescent COVID-19. The rearrangement joins TRBV19 to TRBJ1-5; TRBD1 is a possible D gene (5 bases). Material: peripheral blood. The CDR3 DNA follows: TGTGCCAGTAGTGGCCCTGCCGGGGGAGGCAATCAGCCCCAGCATTTT. Its protein is CASSGPAGGGNQPQHF.